This T cell receptor (beta chain) was obtained from a study of CD8+ T cells in alopecia areata. RNA was extracted and reverse transcribed into cDNA as the sequencing template. Here immunoSEQ multiplex PCR was the method, and the copy in TCRdb shows in-frame clones only, minus some. This sample carries 4,000 to 4,500 clones, about two thirds of them seen once, and the ten largest clones take about 20%. Worth noting for this clone: Its antigen is not identified.

Study findings and constraints: Greater clonality was observed in lesional scalp samples, especially alopecia totalis/universalis, versus normal scalp.

The CDR3 runs to 15 residues. Trimming removed 0 bases from V and 2 bases from J, with 8 bases in between. Germline V CDR1 and CDR2: SGHAT, FQDESV (reference sequence). The source is a human donor in good health. Material for sequencing was skin. V and J are TRBV11-1 and TRBJ2-1; D is possibly TRBD2 (5 bases). The CDR3 protein is CASSLAGVPYNEQFF. In DNA, the CDR3 is TGTGCCAGCAGCTTAGCGGGAGTTCCCTACAATGAGCAGTTCTTC.